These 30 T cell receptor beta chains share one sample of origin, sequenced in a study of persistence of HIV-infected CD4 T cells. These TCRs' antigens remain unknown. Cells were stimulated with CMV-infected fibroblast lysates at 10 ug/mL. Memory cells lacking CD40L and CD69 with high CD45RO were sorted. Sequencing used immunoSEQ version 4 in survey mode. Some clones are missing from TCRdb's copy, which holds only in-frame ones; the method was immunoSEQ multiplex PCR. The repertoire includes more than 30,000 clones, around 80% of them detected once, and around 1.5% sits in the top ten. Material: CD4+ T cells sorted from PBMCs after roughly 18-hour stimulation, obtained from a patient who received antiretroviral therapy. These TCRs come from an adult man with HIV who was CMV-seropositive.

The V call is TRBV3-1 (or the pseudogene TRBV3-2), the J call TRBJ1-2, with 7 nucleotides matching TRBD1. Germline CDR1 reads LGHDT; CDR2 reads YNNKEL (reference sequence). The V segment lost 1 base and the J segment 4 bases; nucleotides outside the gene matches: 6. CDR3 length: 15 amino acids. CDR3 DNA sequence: TGTGCCAGCAGCCAAGGGAGGACAGGCATCTATGGCTACACCTTC. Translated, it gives CASSQGRTGIYGYTF.

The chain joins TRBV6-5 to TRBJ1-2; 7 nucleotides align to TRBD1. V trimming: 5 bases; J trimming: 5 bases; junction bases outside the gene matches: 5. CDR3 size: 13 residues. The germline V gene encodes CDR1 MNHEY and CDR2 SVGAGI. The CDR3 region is CASSTGQIYGYTF. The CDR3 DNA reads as TGTGCCAGCAGTACGGGACAGATTTATGGCTACACCTTC.

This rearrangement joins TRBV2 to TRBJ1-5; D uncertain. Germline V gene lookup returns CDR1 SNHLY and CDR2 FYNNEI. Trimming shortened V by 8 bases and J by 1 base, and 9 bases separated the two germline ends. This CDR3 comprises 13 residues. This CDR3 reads CASLAESNQPQHF. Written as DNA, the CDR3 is TGTGCCAGCTTGGCAGAGAGCAATCAGCCCCAGCATTTT. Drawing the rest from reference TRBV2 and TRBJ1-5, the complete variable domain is EPEVTQTPSHQVTQMGQEVILRCVPISNHLYFYWYRQILGQKVEFLVSFYNNEISEKSEIFDDQFSVERPDGSNFTLKIRSTKLEDSAMYFCASLAESNQPQHFGDGTRLSIL.

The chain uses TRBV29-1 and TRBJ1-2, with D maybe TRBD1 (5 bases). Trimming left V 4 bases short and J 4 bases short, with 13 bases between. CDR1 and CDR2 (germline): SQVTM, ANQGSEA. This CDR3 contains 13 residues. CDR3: CSVGGGVTYGYTF. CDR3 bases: TGCAGCGTTGGGGGAGGGGTCACCTATGGCTACACCTTC. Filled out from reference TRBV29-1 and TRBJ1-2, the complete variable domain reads SAVISQKPSRDICQRGTSLTIQCQVDSQVTMMFWYRQQPGQSLTLIATANQGSEATYESGFVIDKFPISRPNLTFSTLTVSNMSPEDSSIYLCSVGGGVTYGYTFGSGTRLTVV.

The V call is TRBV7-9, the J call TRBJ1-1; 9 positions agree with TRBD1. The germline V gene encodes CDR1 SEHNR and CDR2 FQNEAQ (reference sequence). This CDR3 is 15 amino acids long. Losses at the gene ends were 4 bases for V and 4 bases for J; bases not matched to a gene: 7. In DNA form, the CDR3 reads TGTGCCAGCAGCTCCACAGGGGGCGCGGCCACTGAAGCTTTCTTT. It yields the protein CASSSTGGAATEAFF.

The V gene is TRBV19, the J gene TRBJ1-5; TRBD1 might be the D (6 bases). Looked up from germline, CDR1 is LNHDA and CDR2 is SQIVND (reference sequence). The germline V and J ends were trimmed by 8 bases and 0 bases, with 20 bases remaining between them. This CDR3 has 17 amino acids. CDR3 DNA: TGTGCCAGTTTACCAAAAATGGGACAAAATAGCAATCAGCCCCAGCATTTT. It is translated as CASLPKMGQNSNQPQHF.

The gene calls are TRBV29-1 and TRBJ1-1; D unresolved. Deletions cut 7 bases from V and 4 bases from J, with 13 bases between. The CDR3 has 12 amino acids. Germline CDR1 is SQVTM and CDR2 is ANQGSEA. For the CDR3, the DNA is TGCAGCGCCCAAGCGGGGAGCACTGAAGCTTTCTTT. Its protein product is CSAQAGSTEAFF.

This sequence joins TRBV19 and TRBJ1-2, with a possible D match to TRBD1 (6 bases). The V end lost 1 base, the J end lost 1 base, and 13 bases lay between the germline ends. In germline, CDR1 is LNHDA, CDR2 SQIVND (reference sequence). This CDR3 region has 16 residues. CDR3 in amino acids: CASSIGGQPHNYGYTF. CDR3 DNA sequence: TGTGCCAGTAGTATAGGAGGACAGCCCCATAACTATGGCTACACCTTC.

The CDR3 coding sequence is TGTGCCAGCAGTGTAACAGGGGGCAATTCACCCCTCCACTTT. Protein sequence: CASSVTGGNSPLHF. The V call is TRBV25-1, the J call TRBJ1-6; the match to TRBD1 covers 9 bases. The J segment lost 7 bases and the V segment lost 4 bases, leaving 2 bases of the junction unmatched. CDR1 and CDR2 from the germline V gene are MGHDK and SYGVNS. CDR3 size: 14 residues.

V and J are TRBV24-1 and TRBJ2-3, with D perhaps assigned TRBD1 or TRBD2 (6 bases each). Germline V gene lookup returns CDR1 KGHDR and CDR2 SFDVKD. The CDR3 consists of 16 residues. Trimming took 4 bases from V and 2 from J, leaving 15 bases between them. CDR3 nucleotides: TGTGCCACCAGTGAATTGACGGGGGCCACCACAGATACGCAGTATTTT. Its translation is CATSELTGATTDTQYF.

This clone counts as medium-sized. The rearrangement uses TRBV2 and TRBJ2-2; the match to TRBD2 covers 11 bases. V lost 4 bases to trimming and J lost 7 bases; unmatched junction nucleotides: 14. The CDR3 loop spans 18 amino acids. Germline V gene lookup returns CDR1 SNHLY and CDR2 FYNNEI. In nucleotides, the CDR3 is TGTGCCAGCAGTGGGCGATTTAGCGGGGGGGCCTTTGGCGGGGAGCTGTTTTTT. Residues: CASSGRFSGGAFGGELFF.

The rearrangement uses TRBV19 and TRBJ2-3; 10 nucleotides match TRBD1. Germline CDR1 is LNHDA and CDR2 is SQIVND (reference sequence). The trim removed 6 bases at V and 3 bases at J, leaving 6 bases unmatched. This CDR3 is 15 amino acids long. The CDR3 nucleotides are TGTGCCAGTAGAATTGAGGGACAGGGGACAGATACGCAGTATTTT. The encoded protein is CASRIEGQGTDTQYF.

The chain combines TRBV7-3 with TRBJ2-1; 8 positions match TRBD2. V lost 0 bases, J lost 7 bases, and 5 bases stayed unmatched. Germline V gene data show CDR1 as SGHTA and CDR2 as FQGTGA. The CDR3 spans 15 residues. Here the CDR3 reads CASSLTAGERNEQFF. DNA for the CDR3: TGTGCCAGCAGCTTAACAGCGGGGGAGAGGAATGAGCAGTTCTTC.

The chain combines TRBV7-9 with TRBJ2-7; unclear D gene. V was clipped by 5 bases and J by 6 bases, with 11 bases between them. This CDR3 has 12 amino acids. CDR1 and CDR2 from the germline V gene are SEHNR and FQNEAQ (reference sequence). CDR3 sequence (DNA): TGTGCCAGCAGCGCCGCCTCCGCCGAGCAGTACTTC. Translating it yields CASSAASAEQYF. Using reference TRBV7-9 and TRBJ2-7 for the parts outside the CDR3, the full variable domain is DTGVSQNPRHKITKRGQNVTFRCDPISEHNRLYWYRQTLGQGPEFLTYFQNEAQLEKSRLLSDRFSAERPKGSFSTLEIQRTEQGDSAMYLCASSAASAEQYFGPGTRLTVT.

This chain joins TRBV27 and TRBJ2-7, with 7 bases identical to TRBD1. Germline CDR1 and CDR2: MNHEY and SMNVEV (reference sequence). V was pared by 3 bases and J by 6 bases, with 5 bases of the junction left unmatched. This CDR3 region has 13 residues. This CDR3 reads CASSFKRGREQYF. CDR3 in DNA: TGTGCCAGCAGTTTTAAGAGGGGGCGCGAGCAGTACTTC.

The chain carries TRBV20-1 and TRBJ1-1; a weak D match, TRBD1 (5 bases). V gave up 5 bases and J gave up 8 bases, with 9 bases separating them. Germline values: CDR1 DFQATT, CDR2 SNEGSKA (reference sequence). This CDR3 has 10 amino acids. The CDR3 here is CSAGRGEAFF. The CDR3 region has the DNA TGCAGTGCTGGAAGGGGCGAAGCTTTCTTT.

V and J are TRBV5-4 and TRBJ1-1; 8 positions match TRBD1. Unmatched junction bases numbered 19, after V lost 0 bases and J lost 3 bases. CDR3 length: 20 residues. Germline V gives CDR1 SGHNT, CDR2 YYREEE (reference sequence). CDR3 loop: CASSLGGRGRALGSDTEAFF. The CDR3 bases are TGTGCCAGCAGCTTGGGGGGCAGGGGGCGCGCGTTGGGTTCGGACACTGAAGCTTTCTTT.

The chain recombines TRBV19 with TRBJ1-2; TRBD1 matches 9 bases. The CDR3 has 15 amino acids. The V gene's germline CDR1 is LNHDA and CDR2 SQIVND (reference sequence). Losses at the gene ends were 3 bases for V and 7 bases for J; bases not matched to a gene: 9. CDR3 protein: CASSIPPGQGPGYTF. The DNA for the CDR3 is TGTGCCAGTAGTATCCCACCTGGACAGGGGCCTGGCTACACCTTC.

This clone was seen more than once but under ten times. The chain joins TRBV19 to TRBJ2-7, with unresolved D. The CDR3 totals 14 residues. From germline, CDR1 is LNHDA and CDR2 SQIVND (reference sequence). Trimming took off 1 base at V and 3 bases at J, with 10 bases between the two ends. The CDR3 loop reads CASSIGWQHYEQYF. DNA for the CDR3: TGTGCCAGTAGTATAGGGTGGCAGCACTACGAGCAGTACTTC. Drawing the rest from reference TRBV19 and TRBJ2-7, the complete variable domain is DGGITQSPKYLFRKEGQNVTLSCEQNLNHDAMYWYRQDPGQGLRLIYYSQIVNDFQKGDIAEGYSVSREKKESFPLTVTSAQKNPTAFYLCASSIGWQHYEQYFGPGTRLTVT.

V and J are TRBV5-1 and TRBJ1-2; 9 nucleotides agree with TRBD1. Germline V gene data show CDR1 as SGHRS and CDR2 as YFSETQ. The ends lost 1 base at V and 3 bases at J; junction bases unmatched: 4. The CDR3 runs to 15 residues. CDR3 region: CASSLTGGNDYGYTF. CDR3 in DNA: TGCGCCAGCAGCTTGACAGGGGGCAACGACTATGGCTACACCTTC.

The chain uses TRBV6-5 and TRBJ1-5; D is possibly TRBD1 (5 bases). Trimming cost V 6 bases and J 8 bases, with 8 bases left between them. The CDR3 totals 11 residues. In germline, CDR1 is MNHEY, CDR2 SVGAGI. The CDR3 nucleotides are TGTGCCAGCAGACAGGTGGAGCCCCAGCATTTT. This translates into CASRQVEPQHF.

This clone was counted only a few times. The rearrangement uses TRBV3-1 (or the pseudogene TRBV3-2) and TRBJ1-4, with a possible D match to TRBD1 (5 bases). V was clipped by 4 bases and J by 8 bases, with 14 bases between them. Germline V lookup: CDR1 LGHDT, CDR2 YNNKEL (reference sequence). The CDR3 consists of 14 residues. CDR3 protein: CASSLQTRGEKLFF. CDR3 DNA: TGTGCCAGCAGCCTTCAGACCCGGGGGGAAAAACTGTTTTTT.

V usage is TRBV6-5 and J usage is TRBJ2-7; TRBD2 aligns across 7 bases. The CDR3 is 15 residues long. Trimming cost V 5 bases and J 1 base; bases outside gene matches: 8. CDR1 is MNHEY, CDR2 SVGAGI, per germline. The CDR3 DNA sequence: TGTGCCAGCAGTACTGAGCGGGGTCCGTCCTACGAGCAGTACTTC. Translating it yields CASSTERGPSYEQYF.

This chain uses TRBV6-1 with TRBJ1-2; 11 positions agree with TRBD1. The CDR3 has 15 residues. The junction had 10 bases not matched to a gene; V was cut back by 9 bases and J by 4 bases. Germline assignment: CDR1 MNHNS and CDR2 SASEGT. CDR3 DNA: TGTGCCAGTTTCTTTGCCGGGACAGGGGGCTATGGCTACACCTTC. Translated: CASFFAGTGGYGYTF.

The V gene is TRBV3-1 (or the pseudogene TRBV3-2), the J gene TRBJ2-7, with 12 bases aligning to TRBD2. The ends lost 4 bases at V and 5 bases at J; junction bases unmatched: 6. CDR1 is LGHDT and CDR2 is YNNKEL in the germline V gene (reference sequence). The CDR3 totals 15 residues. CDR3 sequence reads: CASSRSSGGANEQYF. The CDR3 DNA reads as TGTGCCAGCAGCCGCTCTAGCGGGGGGGCCAACGAGCAGTACTTC.

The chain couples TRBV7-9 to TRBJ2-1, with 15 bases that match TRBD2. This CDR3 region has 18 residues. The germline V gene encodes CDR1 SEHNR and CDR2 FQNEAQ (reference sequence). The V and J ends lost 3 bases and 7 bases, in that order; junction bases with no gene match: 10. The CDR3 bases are TGTGCCAGCAGCTTCGGACTAGCGGGGGGGCAGGTTAGTAATGAGCAGTTCTTC. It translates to CASSFGLAGGQVSNEQFF.

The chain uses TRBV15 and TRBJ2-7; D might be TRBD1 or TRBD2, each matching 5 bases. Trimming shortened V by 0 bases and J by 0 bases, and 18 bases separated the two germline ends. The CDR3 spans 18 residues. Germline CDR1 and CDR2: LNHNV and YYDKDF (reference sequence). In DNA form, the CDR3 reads TGTGCCACCAGCAGAGAGCTCACGGGACGGAGCAGCTCCTACGAGCAGTACTTC. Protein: CATSRELTGRSSSYEQYF.

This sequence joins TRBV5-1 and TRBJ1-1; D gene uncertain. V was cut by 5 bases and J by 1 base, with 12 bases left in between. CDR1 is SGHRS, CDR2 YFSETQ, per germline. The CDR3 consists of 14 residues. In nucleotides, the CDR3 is TGCGCCAGCAGAGGGCAGGATACGAACACTGAAGCTTTCTTT. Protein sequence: CASRGQDTNTEAFF.

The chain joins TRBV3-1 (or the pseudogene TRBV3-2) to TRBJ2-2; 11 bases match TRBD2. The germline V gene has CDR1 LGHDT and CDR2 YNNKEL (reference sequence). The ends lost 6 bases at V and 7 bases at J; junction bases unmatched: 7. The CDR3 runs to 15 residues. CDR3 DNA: TGTGCCAGCAGATATAGCGGGGGGGCGAGCGGGGAGCTGTTTTTT. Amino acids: CASRYSGGASGELFF.

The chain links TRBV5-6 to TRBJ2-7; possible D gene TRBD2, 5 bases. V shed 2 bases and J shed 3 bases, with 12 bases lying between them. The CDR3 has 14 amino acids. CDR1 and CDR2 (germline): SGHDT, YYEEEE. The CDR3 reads CASSLSRGIYEQYF. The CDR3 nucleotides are TGTGCCAGCAGCTTAAGCAGAGGGATCTACGAGCAGTACTTC.